This T cell receptor (beta chain) is from a study of human T cells and chemical hapten exposure. Study overall: Mostly female, the patients presented with alopecia areata, totalis or universalis. It was small differences in pooled library volume that mainly caused per-sample TCR yields to vary.

This clonotype was seen only a few times. Its antigen is unknown. TCRdb recomputed calls from the RACE reads with MiXCR, one row per CDR3 protein. The sample lists a few hundred thousand distinct CDR3 sequences, roughly 7.7% occurring once. Study-level points and caveats: Compared with pre-sensitization or healthy control sets, expanded TCRs clustered more.

Stated time point: pre-sensitization, week 0. Documented treatment: therapeutic diphenylcyclopropenone sensitization with weekly scalp DPC. Unfractionated whole blood yielded the extracted total RNA. The sample was whole blood, taken in connection with sensitization to the hapten diphenylcyclopropenone (DPC). The origin of this receptor is a man between 18 and 29 years old with alopecia areata. Some clones in this sample may be carry-over from other donors' samples.

In DNA, the CDR3 is TGTGCCAGCAGCCCCGTTATTTCCTCTGGGGCCAACGTCCTGACTTTC. This encodes CASSPVISSGANVLTF. V gene TRBV6-1 combines with J gene TRBJ2-6, with D unresolved. Germline V gene sequence: CDR1 MNHNS, CDR2 SASEGT. This CDR3 comprises 16 residues. The germline V and J ends were trimmed by 6 bases and 0 bases, with 12 bases remaining between them.